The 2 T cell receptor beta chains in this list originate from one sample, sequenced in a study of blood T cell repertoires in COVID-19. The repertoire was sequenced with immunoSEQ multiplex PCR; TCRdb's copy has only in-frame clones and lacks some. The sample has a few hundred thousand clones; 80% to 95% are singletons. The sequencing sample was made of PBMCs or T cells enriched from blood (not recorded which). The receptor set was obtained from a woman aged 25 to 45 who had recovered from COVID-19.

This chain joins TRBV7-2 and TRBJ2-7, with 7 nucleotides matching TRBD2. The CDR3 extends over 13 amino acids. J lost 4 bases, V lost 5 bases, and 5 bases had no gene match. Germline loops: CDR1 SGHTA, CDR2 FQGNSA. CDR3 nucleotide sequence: TGTGCCAGCAGCGGCGGGGGATGGTACGAGCAGTACTTC. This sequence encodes CASSGGGWYEQYF.

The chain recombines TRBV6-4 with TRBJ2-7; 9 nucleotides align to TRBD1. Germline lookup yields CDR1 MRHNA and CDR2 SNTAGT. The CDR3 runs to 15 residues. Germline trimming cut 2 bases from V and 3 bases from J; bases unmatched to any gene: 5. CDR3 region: CASSDDGTGFYEQYF. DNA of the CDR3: TGTGCCAGCAGTGACGACGGGACAGGGTTCTACGAGCAGTACTTC.